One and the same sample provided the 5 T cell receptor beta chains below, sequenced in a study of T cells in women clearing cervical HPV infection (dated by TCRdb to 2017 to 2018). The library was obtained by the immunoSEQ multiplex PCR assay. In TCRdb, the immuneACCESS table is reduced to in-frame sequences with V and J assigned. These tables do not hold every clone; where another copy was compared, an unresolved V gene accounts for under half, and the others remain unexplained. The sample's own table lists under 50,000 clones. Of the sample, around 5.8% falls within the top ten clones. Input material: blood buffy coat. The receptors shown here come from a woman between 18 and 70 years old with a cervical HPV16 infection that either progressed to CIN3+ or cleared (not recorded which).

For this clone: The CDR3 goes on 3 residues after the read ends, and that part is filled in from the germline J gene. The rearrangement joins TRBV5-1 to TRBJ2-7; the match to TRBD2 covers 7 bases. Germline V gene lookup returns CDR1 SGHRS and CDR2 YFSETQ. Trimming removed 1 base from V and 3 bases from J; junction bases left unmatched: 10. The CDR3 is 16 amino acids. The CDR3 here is CASSLNPTSDHYEQYF. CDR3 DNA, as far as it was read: TGCGCCAGCAGCTTGAATCCCACTAGCGACCACTACGAG.

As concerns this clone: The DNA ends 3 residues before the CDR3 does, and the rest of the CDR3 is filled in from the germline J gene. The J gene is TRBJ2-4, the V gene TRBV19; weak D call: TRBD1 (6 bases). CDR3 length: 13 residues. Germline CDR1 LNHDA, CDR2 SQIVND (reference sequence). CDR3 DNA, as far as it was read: TGTGCCAGTAGATACAGGGAACCCTATGGT. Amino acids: CASRYREPYG. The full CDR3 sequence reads CASRYREPYGQYF.

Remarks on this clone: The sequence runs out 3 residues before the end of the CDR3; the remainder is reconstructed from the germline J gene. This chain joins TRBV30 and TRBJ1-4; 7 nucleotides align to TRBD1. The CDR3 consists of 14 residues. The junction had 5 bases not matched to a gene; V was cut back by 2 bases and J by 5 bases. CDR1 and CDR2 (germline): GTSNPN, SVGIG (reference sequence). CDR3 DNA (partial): TGTGCCTGGAGTCAGGGGGTAGGAAATGAAAAA. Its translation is CAWSQGVGNEK. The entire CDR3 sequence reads CAWSQGVGNEKLFF.

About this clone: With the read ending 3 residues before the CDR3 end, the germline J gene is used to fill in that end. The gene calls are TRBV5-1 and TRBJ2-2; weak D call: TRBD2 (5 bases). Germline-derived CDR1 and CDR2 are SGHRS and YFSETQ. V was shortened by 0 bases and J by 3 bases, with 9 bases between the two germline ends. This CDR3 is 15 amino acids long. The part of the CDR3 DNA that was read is TGCGCCAGCAGCTTGGGGGGAGCGGACACCGGGGAG. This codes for CASSLGGADTGE. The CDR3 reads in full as CASSLGGADTGELFF.

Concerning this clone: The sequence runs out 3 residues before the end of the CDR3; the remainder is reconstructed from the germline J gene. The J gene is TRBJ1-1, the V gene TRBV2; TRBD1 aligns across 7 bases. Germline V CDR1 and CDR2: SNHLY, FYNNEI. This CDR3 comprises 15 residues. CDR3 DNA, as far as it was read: TGTGCCAGCAGTGATCCAGGGGGTGTTACCAATGAG. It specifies CASSDPGGVTNE. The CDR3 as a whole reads CASSDPGGVTNEAFF. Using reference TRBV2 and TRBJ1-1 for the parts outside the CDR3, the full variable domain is EPEVTQTPSHQVTQMGQEVILRCVPISNHLYFYWYRQILGQKVEFLVSFYNNEISEKSEIFDDQFSVERPDGSNFTLKIRSTKLEDSAMYFCASSDPGGVTNEAFFGQGTRLTVV.